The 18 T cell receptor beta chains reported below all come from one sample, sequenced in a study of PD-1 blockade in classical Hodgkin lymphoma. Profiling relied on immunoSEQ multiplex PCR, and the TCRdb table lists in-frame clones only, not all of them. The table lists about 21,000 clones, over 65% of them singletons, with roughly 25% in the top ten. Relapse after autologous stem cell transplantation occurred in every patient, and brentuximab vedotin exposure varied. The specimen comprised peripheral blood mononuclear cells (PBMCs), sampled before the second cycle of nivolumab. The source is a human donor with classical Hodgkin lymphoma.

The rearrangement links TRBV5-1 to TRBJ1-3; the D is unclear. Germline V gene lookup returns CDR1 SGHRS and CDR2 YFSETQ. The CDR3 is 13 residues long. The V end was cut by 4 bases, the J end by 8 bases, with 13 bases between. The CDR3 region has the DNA TGCGCCAGCAGCATGGGGTTTTGGGACACCATATATTTT. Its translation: CASSMGFWDTIYF.

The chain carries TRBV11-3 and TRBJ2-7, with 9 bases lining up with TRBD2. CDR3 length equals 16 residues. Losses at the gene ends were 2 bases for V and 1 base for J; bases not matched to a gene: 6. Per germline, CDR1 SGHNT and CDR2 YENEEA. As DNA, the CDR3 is TGTGCCAGCAGCTTACCGCCCGGACTAGCGTCCTACGAGCAGTACTTC. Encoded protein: CASSLPPGLASYEQYF.

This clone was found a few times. The CDR3 loop reads CASSSAGQGFTEAFF. The CDR3 DNA follows: TGTGCCAGCAGCTCAGCGGGACAGGGCTTTACTGAAGCTTTCTTT. The chain carries TRBV7-9 and TRBJ1-1, with TRBD1 matching 9 bases. This CDR3 has 15 amino acids. The ends lost 4 bases at V and 5 bases at J; junction bases unmatched: 8. CDR1 and CDR2 from the germline V gene are SEHNR and FQNEAQ (reference sequence).

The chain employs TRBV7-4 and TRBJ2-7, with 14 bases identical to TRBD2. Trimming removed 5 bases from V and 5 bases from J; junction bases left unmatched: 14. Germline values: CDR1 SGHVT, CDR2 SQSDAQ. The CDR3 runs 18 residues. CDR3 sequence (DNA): TGTGCCAGCAGCAAACAGATACCGGGACTAGCGGGAGTTCACGAGCAGTACTTC. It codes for CASSKQIPGLAGVHEQYF.

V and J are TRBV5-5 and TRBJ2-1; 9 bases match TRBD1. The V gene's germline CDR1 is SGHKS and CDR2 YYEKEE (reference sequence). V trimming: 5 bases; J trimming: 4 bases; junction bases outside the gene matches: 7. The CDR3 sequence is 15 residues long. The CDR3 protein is CASSSPGQGYNEQFF. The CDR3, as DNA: TGTGCCAGCAGTTCTCCGGGACAGGGATACAATGAGCAGTTCTTC.

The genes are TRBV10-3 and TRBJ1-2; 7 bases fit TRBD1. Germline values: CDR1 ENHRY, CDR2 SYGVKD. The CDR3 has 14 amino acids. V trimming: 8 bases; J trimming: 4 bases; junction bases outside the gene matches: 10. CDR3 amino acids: CAISEGASGYGYTF. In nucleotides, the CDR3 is TGTGCCATCTCTGAGGGGGCCTCTGGCTATGGCTACACCTTC.

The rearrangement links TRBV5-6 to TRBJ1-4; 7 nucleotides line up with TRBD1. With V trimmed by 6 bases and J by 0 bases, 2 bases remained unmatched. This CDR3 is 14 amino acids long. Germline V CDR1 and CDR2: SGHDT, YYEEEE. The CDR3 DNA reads TGTGCCAGCATGGGACAGACAACTAATGAAAAACTGTTTTTT. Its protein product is CASMGQTTNEKLFF.

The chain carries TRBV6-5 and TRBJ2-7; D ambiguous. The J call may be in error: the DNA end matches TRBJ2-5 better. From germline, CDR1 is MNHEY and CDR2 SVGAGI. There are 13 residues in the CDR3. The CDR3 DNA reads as TGTGCCAGCAGTTACGTTGCGGAAGAGACCCAGTACTTC. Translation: CASSYVAEETQYF.

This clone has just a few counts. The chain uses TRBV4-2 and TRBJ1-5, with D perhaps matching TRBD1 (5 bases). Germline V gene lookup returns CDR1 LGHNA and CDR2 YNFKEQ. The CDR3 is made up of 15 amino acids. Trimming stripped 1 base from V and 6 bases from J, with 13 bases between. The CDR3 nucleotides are TGTGCCAGCAGCCAAGGTGTGGGGGTGGCTCAGCCCCAGCATTTT. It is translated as CASSQGVGVAQPQHF.

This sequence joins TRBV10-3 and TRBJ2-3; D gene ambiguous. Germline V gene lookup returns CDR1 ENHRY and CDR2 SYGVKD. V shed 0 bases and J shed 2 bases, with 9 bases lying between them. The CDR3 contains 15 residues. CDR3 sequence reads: CAISESFGFTDTQYF. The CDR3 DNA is TGTGCCATCAGTGAGTCATTTGGATTCACAGATACGCAGTATTTT.

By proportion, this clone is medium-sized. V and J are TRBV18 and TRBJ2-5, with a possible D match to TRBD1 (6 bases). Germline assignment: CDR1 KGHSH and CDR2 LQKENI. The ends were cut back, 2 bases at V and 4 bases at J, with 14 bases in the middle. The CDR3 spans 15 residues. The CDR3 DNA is TGTGCCAGCTCACCAAGGTCCGCAGGGGCAGAGACCCAGTACTTC. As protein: CASSPRSAGAETQYF.

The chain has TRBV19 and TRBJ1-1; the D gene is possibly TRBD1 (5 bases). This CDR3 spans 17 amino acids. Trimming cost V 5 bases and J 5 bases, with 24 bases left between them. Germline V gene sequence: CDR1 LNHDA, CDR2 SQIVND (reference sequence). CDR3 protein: CASSWSAGLKVGTEAFF. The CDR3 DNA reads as TGTGCCAGTAGTTGGTCGGCAGGGCTGAAGGTTGGGACTGAAGCTTTCTTT. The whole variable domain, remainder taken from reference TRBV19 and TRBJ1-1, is DGGITQSPKYLFRKEGQNVTLSCEQNLNHDAMYWYRQDPGQGLRLIYYSQIVNDFQKGDIAEGYSVSREKKESFPLTVTSAQKNPTAFYLCASSWSAGLKVGTEAFFGQGTRLTVV.

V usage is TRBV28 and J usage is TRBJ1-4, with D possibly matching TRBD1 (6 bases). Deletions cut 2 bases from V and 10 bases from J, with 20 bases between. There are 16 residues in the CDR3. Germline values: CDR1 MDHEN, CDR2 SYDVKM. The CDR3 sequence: CASSLTPNYRVGKLFF. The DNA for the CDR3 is TGTGCCAGCAGTTTAACCCCCAATTACAGGGTTGGAAAACTGTTTTTT.

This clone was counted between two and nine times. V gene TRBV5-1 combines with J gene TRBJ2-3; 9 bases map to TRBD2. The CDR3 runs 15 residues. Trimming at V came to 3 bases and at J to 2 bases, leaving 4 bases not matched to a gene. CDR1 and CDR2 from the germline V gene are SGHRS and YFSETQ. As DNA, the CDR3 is TGCGCCAGCAGCTCCCTAGCGGGGAACACAGATACGCAGTATTTT. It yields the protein CASSSLAGNTDTQYF.

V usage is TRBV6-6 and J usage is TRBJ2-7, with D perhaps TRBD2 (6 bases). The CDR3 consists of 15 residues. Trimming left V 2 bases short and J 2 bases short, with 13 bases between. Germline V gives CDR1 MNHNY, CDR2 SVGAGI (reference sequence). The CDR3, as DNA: TGTGCCAGCAGTTACGAGGGGAGGAGGGCCTACGAGCAGTACTTC. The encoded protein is CASSYEGRRAYEQYF.

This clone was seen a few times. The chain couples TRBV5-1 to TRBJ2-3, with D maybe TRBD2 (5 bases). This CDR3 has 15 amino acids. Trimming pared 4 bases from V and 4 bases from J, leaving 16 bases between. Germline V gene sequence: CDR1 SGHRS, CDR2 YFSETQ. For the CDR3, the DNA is TGCGCCAGCAGCCGCCAAGTGGCGGAGGCAGATACGCAGTATTTT. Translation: CASSRQVAEADTQYF. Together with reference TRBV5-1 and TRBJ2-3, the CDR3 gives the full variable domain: KAGVTQTPRYLIKTRGQQVTLSCSPISGHRSVSWYQQTPGQGLQFLFEYFSETQRNKGNFPGRFSGRQFSNSRSEMNVSTLELGDSALYLCASSRQVAEADTQYFGPGTRLTVL.

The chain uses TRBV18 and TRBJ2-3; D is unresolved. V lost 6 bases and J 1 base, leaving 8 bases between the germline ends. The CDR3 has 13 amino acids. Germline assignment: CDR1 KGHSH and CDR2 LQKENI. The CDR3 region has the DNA TGTGCCAGCTCTTTTGGGCGCACAGATACGCAGTATTTT. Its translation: CASSFGRTDTQYF.

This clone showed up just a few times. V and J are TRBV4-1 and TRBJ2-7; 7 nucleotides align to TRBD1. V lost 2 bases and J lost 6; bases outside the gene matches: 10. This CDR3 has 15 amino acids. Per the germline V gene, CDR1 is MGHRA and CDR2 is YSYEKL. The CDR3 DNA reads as TGCGCCAGCAGCCAACAGGGGGTGGGTCCTTTCGAGCAGTACTTC. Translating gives CASSQQGVGPFEQYF.